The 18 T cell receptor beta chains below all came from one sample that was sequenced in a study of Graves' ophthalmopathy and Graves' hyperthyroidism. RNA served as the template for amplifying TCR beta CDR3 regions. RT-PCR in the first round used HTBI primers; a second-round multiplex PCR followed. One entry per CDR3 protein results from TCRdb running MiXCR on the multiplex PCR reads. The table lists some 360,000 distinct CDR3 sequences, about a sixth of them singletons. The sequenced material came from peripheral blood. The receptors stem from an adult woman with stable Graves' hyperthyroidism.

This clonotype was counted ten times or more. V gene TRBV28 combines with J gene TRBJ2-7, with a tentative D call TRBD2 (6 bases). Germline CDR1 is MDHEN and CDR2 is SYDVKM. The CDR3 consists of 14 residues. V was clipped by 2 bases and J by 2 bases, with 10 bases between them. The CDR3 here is CASSLPGLTYEQYF. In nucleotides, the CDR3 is TGTGCCAGCAGTTTACCGGGACTGACCTACGAGCAGTACTTC. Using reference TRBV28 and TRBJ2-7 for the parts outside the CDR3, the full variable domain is DVKVTQSSRYLVKRTGEKVFLECVQDMDHENMFWYRQDPGLGLRLIYFSYDVKMKEKGDIPEGYSVSREKKERFSLILESASTNQTSMYLCASSLPGLTYEQYFGPGTRLTVT.

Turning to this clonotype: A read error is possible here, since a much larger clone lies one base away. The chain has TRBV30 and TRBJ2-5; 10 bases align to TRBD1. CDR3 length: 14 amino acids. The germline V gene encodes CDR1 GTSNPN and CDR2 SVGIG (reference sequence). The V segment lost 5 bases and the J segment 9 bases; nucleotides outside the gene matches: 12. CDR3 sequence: CAWGSGTGVVAQYF. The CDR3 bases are TGTGCCTGGGGGTCCGGGACAGGGGTTGTGGCCCAGTACTTC.

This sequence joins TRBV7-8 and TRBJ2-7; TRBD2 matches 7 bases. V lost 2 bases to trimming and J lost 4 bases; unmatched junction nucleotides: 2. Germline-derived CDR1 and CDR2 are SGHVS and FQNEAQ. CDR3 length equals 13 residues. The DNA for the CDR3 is TGTGCCAGCAGCTTATCGCGGGGGTACGAGCAGTACGTC. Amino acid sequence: CASSLSRGYEQYV.

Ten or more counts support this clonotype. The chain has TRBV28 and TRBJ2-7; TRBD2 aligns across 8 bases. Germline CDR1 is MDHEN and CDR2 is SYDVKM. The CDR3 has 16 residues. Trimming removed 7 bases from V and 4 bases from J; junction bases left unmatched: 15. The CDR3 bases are TGTGCCAGCAACCCGAGGGGACGGGAGGGCCGATACGAGCAGTACTTC. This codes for CASNPRGREGRYEQYF.

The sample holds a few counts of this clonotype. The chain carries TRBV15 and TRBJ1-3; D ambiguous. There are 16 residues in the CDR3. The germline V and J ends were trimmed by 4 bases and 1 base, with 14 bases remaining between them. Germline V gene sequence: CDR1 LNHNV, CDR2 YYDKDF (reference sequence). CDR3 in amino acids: CATSISGHKSGNTIYF. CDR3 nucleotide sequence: TGTGCCACCAGCATATCCGGGCACAAATCTGGAAACACCATATATTTT.

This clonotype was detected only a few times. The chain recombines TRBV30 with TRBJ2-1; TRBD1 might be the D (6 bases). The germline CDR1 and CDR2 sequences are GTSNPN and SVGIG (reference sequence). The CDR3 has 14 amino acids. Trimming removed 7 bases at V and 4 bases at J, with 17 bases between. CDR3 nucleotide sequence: TGTGCCTCCTTGCCGGGACAATTTTACAATGAGCAGTTCTTC. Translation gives CASLPGQFYNEQFF.

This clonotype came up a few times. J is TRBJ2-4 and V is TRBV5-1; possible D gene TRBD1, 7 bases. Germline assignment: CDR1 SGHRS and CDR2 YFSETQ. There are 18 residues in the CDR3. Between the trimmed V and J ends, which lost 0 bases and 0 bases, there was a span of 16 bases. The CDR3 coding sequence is TGCGCCAGCAGCTTGGCGCCACAGGGGACTCTAGCCAAAAACATTCAGTACTTC. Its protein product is CASSLAPQGTLAKNIQYF.

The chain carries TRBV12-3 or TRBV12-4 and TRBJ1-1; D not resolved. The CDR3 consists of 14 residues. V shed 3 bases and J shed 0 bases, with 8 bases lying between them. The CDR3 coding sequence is TGTGCCAGCAGTTTTCCCGACATGAACACTGAAGCTTTCTTT. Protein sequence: CASSFPDMNTEAFF.

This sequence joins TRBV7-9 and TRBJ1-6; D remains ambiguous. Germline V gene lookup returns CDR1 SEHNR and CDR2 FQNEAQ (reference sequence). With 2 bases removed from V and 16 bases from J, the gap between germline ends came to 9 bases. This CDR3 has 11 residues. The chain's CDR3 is CASSLSEPLHF. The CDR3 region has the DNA TGTGCCAGCAGCTTATCGGAGCCGCTCCACTTT.

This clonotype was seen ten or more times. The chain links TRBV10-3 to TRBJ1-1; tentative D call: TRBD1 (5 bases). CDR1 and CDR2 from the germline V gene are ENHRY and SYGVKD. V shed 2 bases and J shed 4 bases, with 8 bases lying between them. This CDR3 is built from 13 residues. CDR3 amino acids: CAISEPGATEAFF. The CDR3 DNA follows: TGTGCCATCAGTGAGCCTGGGGCCACTGAAGCTTTCTTT.

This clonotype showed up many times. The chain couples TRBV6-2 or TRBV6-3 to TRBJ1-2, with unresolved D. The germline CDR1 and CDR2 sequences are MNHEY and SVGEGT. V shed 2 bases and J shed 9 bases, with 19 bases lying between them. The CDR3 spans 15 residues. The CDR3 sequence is CASSYTTGIAFRYTF. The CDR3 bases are TGTGCCAGCAGTTACACAACCGGGATTGCCTTCCGCTACACCTTC.

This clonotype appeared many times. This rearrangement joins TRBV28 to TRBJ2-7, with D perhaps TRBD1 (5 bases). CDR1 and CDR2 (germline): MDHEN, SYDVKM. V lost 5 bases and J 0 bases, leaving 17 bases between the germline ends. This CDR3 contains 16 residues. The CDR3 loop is CASSPSVGTGSYEQYF. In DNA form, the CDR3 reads TGTGCCAGCAGTCCCAGTGTGGGCACAGGCTCCTACGAGCAGTACTTC.

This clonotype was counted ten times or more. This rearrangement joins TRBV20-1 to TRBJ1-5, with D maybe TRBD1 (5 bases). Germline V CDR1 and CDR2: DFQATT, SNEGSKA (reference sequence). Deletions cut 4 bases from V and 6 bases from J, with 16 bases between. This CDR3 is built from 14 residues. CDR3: CSAKAVGVGQPQHF. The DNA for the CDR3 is TGCAGTGCTAAGGCAGTAGGGGTGGGTCAGCCCCAGCATTTT.

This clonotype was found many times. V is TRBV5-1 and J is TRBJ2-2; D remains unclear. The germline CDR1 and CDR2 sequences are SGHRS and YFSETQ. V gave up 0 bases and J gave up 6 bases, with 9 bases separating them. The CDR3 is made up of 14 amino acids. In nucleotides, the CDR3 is TGCGCCAGCAGCTTGGCCTCGGTGTCCGGGGAGCTGTTTTTT. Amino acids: CASSLASVSGELFF.

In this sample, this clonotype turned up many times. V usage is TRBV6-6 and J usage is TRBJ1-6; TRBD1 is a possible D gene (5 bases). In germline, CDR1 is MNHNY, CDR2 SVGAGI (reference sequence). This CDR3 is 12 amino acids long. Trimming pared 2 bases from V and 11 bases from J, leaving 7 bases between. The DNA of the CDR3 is TGTGCCAGCAGTTACCAGGGTACACCCCTCCACTTT. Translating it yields CASSYQGTPLHF.

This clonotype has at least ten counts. DNA of the CDR3: TGCGCCAGCAGCTTGTACAGGGGACAGCCCCAGCATTTT. It specifies CASSLYRGQPQHF. The rearrangement joins TRBV5-1 to TRBJ1-5; 7 bases map to TRBD1. Germline V CDR1 and CDR2: SGHRS, YFSETQ. Trimming at V came to 1 base and at J to 7 bases, leaving 2 bases not matched to a gene. CDR3 length: 13 amino acids.

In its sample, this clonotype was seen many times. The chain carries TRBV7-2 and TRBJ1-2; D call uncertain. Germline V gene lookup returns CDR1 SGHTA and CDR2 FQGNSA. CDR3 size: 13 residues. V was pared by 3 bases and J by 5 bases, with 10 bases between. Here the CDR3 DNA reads TGTGCCAGCAGCTTGGGCCGTGTGTATGGCTACACCTTC. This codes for CASSLGRVYGYTF.

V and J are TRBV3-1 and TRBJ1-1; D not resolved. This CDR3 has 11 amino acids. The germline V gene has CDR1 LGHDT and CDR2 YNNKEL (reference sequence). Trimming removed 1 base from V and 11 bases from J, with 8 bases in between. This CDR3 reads CASSQAKQAFF. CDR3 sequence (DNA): TGTGCCAGCAGCCAAGCGAAGCAGGCTTTCTTT.